The clone carrying this T cell receptor (beta chain) was found once. The data derive from a study of T cell responses to AZD1222 COVID-19 vaccine. The CDR3 loop spans 17 amino acids. In germline, CDR1 is SQVTM, CDR2 ANQGSEA. The junction had 11 bases not matched to a gene; V was cut back by 5 bases and J by 0 bases. Assay used: immunoSEQ multiplex PCR; TCRdb lists only in-frame clones, some missing. Among 120,000 to 150,000 clones listed, around 84% were seen once. The V call is TRBV29-1, the J call TRBJ1-4, with TRBD1 matching 8 bases. The source is an adult who received the AZD1222 COVID-19 vaccine. The sequencing used peripheral blood, collected 28 days after the second AZD1222 dose. The CDR3 DNA reads TGCAGCGTTAGGAGTCCAGGGGGCTCCGCAACTAATGAAAAACTGTTTTTT. This sequence encodes CSVRSPGGSATNEKLFF.